The present TCR beta chain was sequenced within a study of T cells expressing NK-cell markers. For the study at large: The authors derived TCR beta repertoires from sorted CD3+CD56+NKG2C+, CD3+CD56+NKG2C- and CD3+CD56-NKG2C+ T cells. In the group of eight sequenced donors, seven were HCMV-seropositive and one was seronegative. Notes on the study in general: The contribution of dominant NKG2C+ clonotypes to CD8+ T cells in about six donors was roughly 1.0-8%.

Comments on this clonotype: The antigen remains undetermined.

5'RACE template switching built TCR beta cDNA with unique molecular identifiers. TCRdb re-called the 5' RACE reads, yielding one record per CDR3 amino acid sequence without DNA. The sample table includes 550,000 or so distinct CDR3 sequences. The CDR3 contains 16 residues. Germline values: CDR1 SGHDT, CDR2 YYEEEE. The sequence was collected from a man younger than 30 in good health. The sequenced sample was blood T cells: a sorted CD56 or NKG2C T cell subset, CD4+ or CD8+ T cells, or bulk PBMC T cells (not recorded which). J is TRBJ2-3 and V is TRBV5-6; TCRdb indicates TRBD2, and absent DNA this call remains unverified. The CDR3 loop reads CASSSLLAGVIDTQYF.